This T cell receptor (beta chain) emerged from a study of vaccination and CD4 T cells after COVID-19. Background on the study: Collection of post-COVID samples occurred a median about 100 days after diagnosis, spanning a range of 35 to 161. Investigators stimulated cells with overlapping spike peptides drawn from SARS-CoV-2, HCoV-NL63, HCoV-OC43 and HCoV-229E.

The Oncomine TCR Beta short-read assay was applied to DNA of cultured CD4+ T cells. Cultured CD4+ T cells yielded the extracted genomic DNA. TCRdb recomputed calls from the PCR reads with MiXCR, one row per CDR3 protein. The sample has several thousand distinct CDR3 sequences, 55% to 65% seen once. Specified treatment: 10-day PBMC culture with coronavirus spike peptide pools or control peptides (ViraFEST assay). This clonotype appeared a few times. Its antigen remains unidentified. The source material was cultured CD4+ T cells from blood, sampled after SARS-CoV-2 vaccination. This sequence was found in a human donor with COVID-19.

CDR3 loop: CSARDGGVGNQPQHF. CDR3 sequence (DNA): TGCAGTGCTAGAGATGGGGGAGTTGGCAATCAGCCCCAGCATTTT. The V gene is TRBV20-1, the J gene TRBJ1-5, with a tentative D call TRBD1 (5 bases). Deletions cut 0 bases from V and 2 bases from J, with 11 bases between. The CDR3 is 15 amino acids. Germline values: CDR1 DFQATT, CDR2 SNEGSKA (reference sequence).